These T cell receptor beta chains were read from a single sample in a study of shared clonotypes between healthy human individuals. The table came from immunoSEQ multiplex PCR; TCRdb's copy has only in-frame clones and leaves some out. The table lists around 650,000 clones, about 96% of them singletons. The sequenced sample was naive CD8+ T cells sorted from blood. These receptors originate from a woman younger than 45 in good health. Each CDR3 is given without its conserved first and last residue.

J gene: TRBJ1-2; V gene: TRBV29-1; CDR3 protein: SVEGNYGYT
J gene: TRBJ2-3; V gene: TRBV5-6; CDR3 protein: ASSLLITDTQY
J gene: TRBJ1-4; V gene: TRBV28; CDR3 protein: ASSTSSGPLTNEKLF
J gene: TRBJ1-5; V gene: TRBV23-1; CDR3 protein: ASSQSGDRDQPFSNQPQH
J gene: TRBJ2-7; V gene: TRBV5-6; CDR3 protein: ASSFILAGGVYEQY
J gene: TRBJ2-7; V gene: TRBV13; CDR3 protein: ASSLAPMGQTSYEQY
J gene: TRBJ1-2; V gene: TRBV5-1; CDR3 protein: ASSLQGNPNYGYT
J gene: TRBJ1-3; V gene: TRBV5-8; CDR3 protein: ASRMILGDAIY
J gene: TRBJ1-1; V gene: TRBV29-1; CDR3 protein: SVFTGADTEAF
J gene: TRBJ1-1; V gene: TRBV7-9; CDR3 protein: ASSRPGNTEAF
J gene: TRBJ2-1; V gene: TRBV9; CDR3 protein: ASSSYRYNEQF
J gene: TRBJ2-7; V gene: TRBV28; CDR3 protein: ASSPGAGYREQY
J gene: TRBJ1-1; V gene: TRBV2; CDR3 protein: ASRDEGQLDEAF
J gene: TRBJ2-1; V gene: TRBV28; CDR3 protein: ASSFNLEQF
J gene: TRBJ2-7; V gene: TRBV27; CDR3 protein: ASSLGLVHEQY
J gene: TRBJ1-4; V gene: TRBV5-1; CDR3 protein: ASSIGTVPSDEKLF
J gene: TRBJ1-2; V gene: TRBV11-3; CDR3 protein: ASSLDSRVEYGYT
J gene: TRBJ2-3; V gene: TRBV7-9; CDR3 protein: ASSLDWADTDTQY
J gene: TRBJ2-1; V gene: TRBV7-9; CDR3 protein: ASSLAGRSNEQF
J gene: TRBJ2-2; V gene: TRBV9; CDR3 protein: ASSVEGGGTGELF
J gene: TRBJ1-6; V gene: TRBV11-2; CDR3 protein: ASSEEEGFNSPLH
J gene: TRBJ2-7; V gene: TRBV19; CDR3 protein: ASSLGEAYEQY
J gene: TRBJ2-7; V gene: TRBV15; CDR3 protein: ATSRDRPGEQY
J gene: TRBJ2-7; V gene: TRBV15; CDR3 protein: ATSRAGLSYEQY
J gene: TRBJ1-2; V gene: TRBV15; CDR3 protein: ATSRDHDNYGYT
J gene: TRBJ1-1; V gene: TRBV27; CDR3 protein: ASSLSWGTGNTEAF
J gene: TRBJ2-7; V gene: TRBV9; CDR3 protein: ASSVGGSGSSYEQY
J gene: TRBJ1-3; V gene: TRBV5-1; CDR3 protein: ASSSDRGYSGNTIY
J gene: TRBJ1-4; V gene: TRBV25-1; CDR3 protein: ASSDRTTNEKLF
J gene: TRBJ2-5; V gene: TRBV27; CDR3 protein: ASSRMSPADVAETQY
J gene: TRBJ2-2; V gene: TRBV29-1; CDR3 protein: SVTGTYSTGELF
J gene: TRBJ2-7; V gene: TRBV5-4; CDR3 protein: ASSGAESSHEQY